Listed below are T cell receptor beta chains from one sample, sequenced in a study of human T cells and chemical hapten exposure. Each CDR3 protein gets one entry after TCRdb re-called the 5' RACE reads with MiXCR. This sample has 110,000 or so distinct CDR3 sequences, with approximately 20% found just once. The receptor set was obtained from a human donor in good health. Both conserved end residues are part of each CDR3.

V | CDR3
TRBV6-5 | CASSSGRGRATYEQYF
TRBV5-1 | CASSFGQGTEAFF
TRBV4-1 | CASSPSQVLGMEKLFF
TRBV28 | CASSFEGFLLPHRPNTEAFF
TRBV11-1 | CASSLSFNYEQYF
TRBV28 | CASSLPGLDSYEQYF
TRBV5-1 | CASSLADRVEGETQYF
TRBV24-1 | CATSDLRDLQYF
TRBV20-1 | CSARDLASSYNSPLHF
TRBV7-8 | CASSSWTGSGTSGSFQETQYF
TRBV6-1 | CASSSLASSTDTQYF
TRBV20-1 | CSAINRDGVAKNIQYF
TRBV29-1 | CSVGVGTSGSIHTQYF
TRBV12-3/TRBV12-4 | CASSLPAVYEQYF
TRBV6-5 | CASSSGSGETQYF
TRBV27 | CATQGVLGGNQPQHF